The T cell receptor (beta chain) described here comes from a study of T-cell reconstitution after alpha-beta-depleted transplantation in children. This clonotype has a handful of counts. As it was prepared, the TCRbeta library received unique molecular identifiers. TCRdb used MiXCR to reprocess the PCR reads, holding one entry per CDR3 protein. The sample includes about 340,000 distinct CDR3 sequences, roughly 13% seen only once; the top ten take around 4.1%. Trimming removed 5 bases at V and 4 bases at J, with 20 bases between. Per germline, CDR1 SGHTA and CDR2 FQGNSA. The CDR3 spans 16 residues. The input for sequencing was PBMCs, taken from the stem cell graft. This clonotype was sampled from a human donor who donated a stem cell graft to a child with Fanconi anemia. The genes are TRBV7-2 and TRBJ2-5, with D perhaps TRBD2 (6 bases). The chain's CDR3 is CASSPEPILGGETQYF. CDR3 nucleotide sequence: TGTGCCAGCAGCCCGGAACCCATACTCGGGGGAGAGACCCAGTACTTC.